The 18 T cell receptor beta chains below all came from one sample that was sequenced in a study of T cell repertoires in cytomegalovirus infection. In TCRdb, the reads were re-called with MiXCR into one record per CDR3 protein. The data hold under 800,000 distinct CDR3 sequences, with approximately 24% observed a single time. Sequencing used CD8+ T cells from PBMCs. The origin of the receptors is a human donor in good health (CMV status not recorded). Some clones in this sample may be carry-over from other donors' samples.

This clonotype occurred many times. V and J are TRBV7-2 and TRBJ1-6, with D possibly being TRBD1 (5 bases). The CDR3 runs 19 residues. V was cut by 7 bases and J by 4 bases, with 26 bases left in between. Germline V gene data show CDR1 as SGHTA and CDR2 as FQGNSA. The CDR3 sequence: CASTTSYRDEALYNSPLHF. In nucleotides, the CDR3 is TGTGCCAGCACTACTAGTTATCGGGACGAAGCCCTTTATAATTCACCCCTCCACTTT.

The CDR3 DNA reads as TGTGCCAGTAGTATAGGGTGGGTAACTGAAGCTTTCTTT. Its protein product is CASSIGWVTEAFF. This chain uses TRBV19 with TRBJ1-1; D uncertain. This CDR3 is 13 amino acids long. Germline V CDR1 and CDR2: LNHDA, SQIVND (reference sequence). Trimming stripped 1 base from V and 5 bases from J, with 8 bases between.

V and J are TRBV5-1 and TRBJ2-7, with D possibly TRBD1 on 8 matching bases. Germline V CDR1 and CDR2: SGHRS, YFSETQ. Trimming removed 7 bases at V and 5 bases at J, with 25 bases between. The CDR3 loop spans 16 amino acids. CDR3 sequence: CASRLGTGGDYDEQYF. The CDR3 nucleotides are TGCGCCAGCCGTTTAGGGACAGGTGGGGACTACGACGAGCAGTACTTC.

This clonotype came up a few times. This chain uses TRBV7-4 with TRBJ1-1; 9 bases are shared with TRBD1. Trimming at V came to 4 bases and at J to 3 bases, leaving 9 bases not matched to a gene. CDR3 length equals 16 residues. CDR1 and CDR2 from the germline V gene are SGHVT and SQSDAQ. The CDR3: CASSWTGVPRYTEAFF. The CDR3 DNA reads as TGTGCCAGCAGCTGGACAGGGGTCCCTAGATACACTGAAGCTTTCTTT.

This clonotype was counted at least ten times. This chain joins TRBV7-8 and TRBJ2-1; D gene uncertain. Trimming removed 0 bases from V and 0 bases from J, with 9 bases in between. Germline CDR1 and CDR2: SGHVS and FQNEAQ. The CDR3 has 16 residues. The CDR3 DNA follows: TGTGCCAGCAGCTTAGCTGGGTTGAGCTCCTACAATGAGCAGTTCTTC. Translated, it gives CASSLAGLSSYNEQFF.

The chain links TRBV28 to TRBJ2-2, with D possibly matching TRBD2 (7 bases). CDR3 size: 15 residues. V lost 7 bases and J 4 bases, leaving 16 bases between the germline ends. CDR1 and CDR2 from the germline V gene are MDHEN and SYDVKM. CDR3 protein: CASTPGGPPTGELFF. The CDR3 nucleotides read TGTGCCAGCACCCCCGGGGGGCCCCCCACCGGGGAGCTGTTTTTT. The full variable domain, rest sourced from reference TRBV28 and TRBJ2-2, is DVKVTQSSRYLVKRTGEKVFLECVQDMDHENMFWYRQDPGLGLRLIYFSYDVKMKEKGDIPEGYSVSREKKERFSLILESASTNQTSMYLCASTPGGPPTGELFFGEGSRLTVL.

This clonotype was counted a few times. The rearrangement links TRBV14 to TRBJ2-1, with TRBD1 matching over 8 bases. The V segment lost 4 bases and the J segment 4 bases; nucleotides outside the gene matches: 6. The CDR3 has 15 residues. CDR1 is SGHDN, CDR2 FVKESK, per germline. The CDR3 loop reads CASSPDRGLYNEQFF. CDR3 coding DNA: TGTGCCAGCAGCCCTGACAGGGGCTTATACAATGAGCAGTTCTTC. The full variable domain, completed using reference TRBV14 and TRBJ2-1, is EAGVTQFPSHSVIEKGQTVTLRCDPISGHDNLYWYRRVMGKEIKFLLHFVKESKQDESGMPNNRFLAERTGGTYSTLKVQPAELEDSGVYFCASSPDRGLYNEQFFGPGTRLTVL.

The chain employs TRBV7-9 and TRBJ2-1; 7 bases map to TRBD1. CDR3 size: 16 residues. Germline-derived CDR1 and CDR2 are SEHNR and FQNEAQ (reference sequence). With V trimmed by 6 bases and J by 1 base, 9 bases remained unmatched. The CDR3 bases are TGTGCCAGCAGTTCTTCCGGGACAGCGTCCTACAATGAGCAGTTCTTC. Protein product: CASSSSGTASYNEQFF.

V gene TRBV24-1 combines with J gene TRBJ1-1; D unclear. CDR3 length: 13 residues. Deletions cut 7 bases from V and 3 bases from J, with 11 bases between. Germline CDR1 is KGHDR and CDR2 is SFDVKD. The CDR3 sequence is CATSSGVHTEAFF. The CDR3 DNA reads as TGTGCCACCAGCTCCGGGGTTCACACTGAAGCTTTCTTT.

This clonotype has ten or more counts. This chain connects TRBV7-6 to TRBJ2-7, with D possibly matching TRBD2 (6 bases). V was clipped by 2 bases and J by 5 bases, with 13 bases between them. The CDR3 covers 14 residues. The V gene's germline CDR1 is SGHVS and CDR2 FNYEAQ. CDR3 region: CASSLRMGGDEQYV. For the CDR3, the DNA is TGTGCCAGCAGCTTACGGATGGGAGGAGACGAGCAGTACGTC.

This clonotype occurred a few times. The genes are TRBV7-9 and TRBJ1-4, with a weak D call TRBD1 (5 bases). This CDR3 contains 15 residues. Germline CDR1 reads SEHNR; CDR2 reads FQNEAQ (reference sequence). V was shortened by 3 bases and J by 3 bases, with 11 bases between the two germline ends. The CDR3 nucleotides are TGTGCCAGCAGCTTCTTCGGGGGTTCTAATGAAAAACTGTTTTTT. Its translation: CASSFFGGSNEKLFF.

At least ten counts were recorded for this clonotype. The chain carries TRBV12-5 and TRBJ1-2; D gene uncertain. There are 16 residues in the CDR3. Germline CDR1 reads LGHNT; CDR2 reads FRNRAP. V was cut by 5 bases and J by 0 bases, with 16 bases left in between. The CDR3 loop is CASGTPTEGTNYGYTF. In nucleotides, the CDR3 is TGTGCTAGTGGTACTCCTACAGAGGGAACTAACTATGGCTACACCTTC. The whole variable domain, filled in from reference TRBV12-5 and TRBJ1-2, reads DARVTQTPRHKVTEMGQEVTMRCQPILGHNTVFWYRQTMMQGLELLAYFRNRAPLDDSGMPKDRFSAEMPDATLATLKIQPSEPRDSAVYFCASGTPTEGTNYGYTFGSGTRLTVV.

This clonotype showed up just a few times. This sequence joins TRBV10-3 and TRBJ2-2, with 8 bases lining up with TRBD1. The junction had 8 bases not matched to a gene; V was cut back by 5 bases and J by 0 bases. Germline loops: CDR1 ENHRY, CDR2 SYGVKD. This CDR3 is 17 amino acids long. CDR3 loop: CAISPGQVRANTGELFF. DNA for the CDR3: TGTGCCATCAGTCCGGGACAGGTTAGGGCGAACACCGGGGAGCTGTTTTTT.

This rearrangement joins TRBV20-1 to TRBJ1-2; D is ambiguous. The germline gives CDR1 DFQATT, CDR2 SNEGSKA (reference sequence). The germline V and J ends were trimmed by 6 bases and 0 bases, with 17 bases remaining between them. The CDR3 has 15 residues. The CDR3 DNA follows: TGCAGTGCCTCTTCCGAAGGGCAGCCTAACTATGGCTACACCTTC. Protein product: CSASSEGQPNYGYTF.

There are many counts of this clonotype. J is TRBJ1-5 and V is TRBV6-1; TRBD1 matches at 7 bases. The ends lost 6 bases at V and 3 bases at J; junction bases unmatched: 17. Germline CDR1 MNHNS, CDR2 SASEGT. The CDR3 sequence is 18 residues long. CDR3 protein: CASRTGAAAEWNNQPQHF. CDR3 in DNA: TGTGCCAGCAGAACAGGGGCCGCAGCCGAGTGGAACAATCAGCCCCAGCATTTT.

This clonotype was recorded at least ten times. The CDR3 loop is CASSQDYRDRGSMNTEAFF. Written as DNA, the CDR3 is TGTGCCAGCAGCCAAGACTACCGGGACAGGGGCTCCATGAACACTGAAGCTTTCTTT. This chain links TRBV14 with TRBJ1-1; 10 nucleotides match TRBD1. The CDR3 runs 19 residues. CDR1 and CDR2 (germline): SGHDN, FVKESK. The V and J ends lost 0 bases and 0 bases, in that order; junction bases with no gene match: 10.

The sample holds one count of this clonotype. The chain combines TRBV6-2 or TRBV6-3 with TRBJ1-5; D is ambiguous. Trimming cost V 0 bases and J 9 bases, with 6 bases left between them. The germline CDR1 and CDR2 sequences are MNHEY and SVGEGT. There are 12 residues in the CDR3. Here the CDR3 reads CASSYSIGPQHF. The CDR3 bases are TGTGCCAGCAGTTACTCGATTGGGCCCCAGCATTTT.

This CDR3 is CASRSVLYEQYV. The DNA for the CDR3 is TGTGCCAGCAGGTCCGTTCTCTACGAGCAGTACGTC. The genes are TRBV27 and TRBJ2-7; D is undetermined. The CDR3 spans 12 residues. Trimming took 6 bases from V and 3 from J, leaving 9 bases between them. Per the germline V gene, CDR1 is MNHEY and CDR2 is SMNVEV (reference sequence).